This TCR beta chain was documented in a study of cytomegalovirus exposure and HLA in healthy donors. Study overall: Out of fewer than 400 genotyped donors, roughly 78% belonged to the Caucasian-associated ancestry cluster. General study results and limits: Based on reports, TCR beta sequences accurately predicted HLA-A and HLA-B alleles for most subjects.

Germline assignment: CDR1 SQVTM and CDR2 ANQGSEA. This CDR3 contains 13 residues. Deletions cut 5 bases from V and 2 bases from J, with 13 bases between. As for this clone: Its antigen is not known.

Primers included in the PCR were 60 Vbeta and 13 Jbeta primers. Only in-frame clones appear in the TCRdb table, and some are missing; sequencing was by immunoSEQ multiplex PCR. This sample has just under 65,000 clones; about 80% occur once, and the top ten carry 4% to 5.5%. This receptor was identified in a woman aged 30 to 39 in good health and CMV-seronegative. V usage is TRBV29-1 and J usage is TRBJ2-7; tentatively, D is TRBD2 (6 bases). The sequenced sample was PBMCs. The DNA for the CDR3 is TGCAGCGTTCGGGGGAAAGGTCCCTACGAGCAGTACTTC. This encodes CSVRGKGPYEQYF.